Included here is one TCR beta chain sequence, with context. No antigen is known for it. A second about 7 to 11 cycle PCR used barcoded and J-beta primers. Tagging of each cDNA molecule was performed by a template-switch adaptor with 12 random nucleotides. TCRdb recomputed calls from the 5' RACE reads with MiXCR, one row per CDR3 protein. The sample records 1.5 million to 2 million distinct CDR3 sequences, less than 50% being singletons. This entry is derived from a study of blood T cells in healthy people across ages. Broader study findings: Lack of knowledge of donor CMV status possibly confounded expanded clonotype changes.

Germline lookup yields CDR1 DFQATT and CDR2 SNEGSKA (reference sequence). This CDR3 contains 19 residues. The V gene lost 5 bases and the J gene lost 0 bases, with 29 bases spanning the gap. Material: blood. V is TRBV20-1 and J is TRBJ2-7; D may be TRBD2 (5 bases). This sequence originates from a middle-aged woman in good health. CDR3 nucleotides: TGCAGTGCTCCCCCCGAGGGCATGCGAGCGCTTTCGGGCTCCTACGAGCAGTACTTC. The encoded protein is CSAPPEGMRALSGSYEQYF.